One TCR beta chain is described in this entry. What it recognizes is unknown. The CDR3 covers 15 residues. V gave up 5 bases and J gave up 9 bases; unmatched junction bases: 13. CDR1 and CDR2 from the germline V gene are MNHNS and SASEGT. Amplification of TCR beta CDR3 regions was performed using RNA transcripts as template. Initially, a first-round RT-PCR of the TCR CDR3 employed the HTBI primer set. TCRdb itself ran the multiplex PCR reads through MiXCR, one entry per CDR3 protein. The sample yields about 200,000 distinct CDR3 sequences, 17% seen once. The record originates from a study of T cells in Graves' hyperthyroidism and ophthalmopathy. Across the whole study: Peripheral blood specimens were obtained at initial diagnosis, prior to any treatment. Study-level results: Ophthalmopathy was told apart from stable hyperthyroidism by a 13 V-J model.

Sequenced input: blood. The J gene is TRBJ2-1, the V gene TRBV6-1; the match to TRBD1 covers 7 bases. This clonotype was sampled from a woman between 50 and 59 years old with Graves' hyperthyroidism. CDR3 coding DNA: TGTGCCAGCAGTTCCCCCCAACAGGGGCGGAGTGAGCAGTTCTTC. Translation: CASSSPQQGRSEQFF.